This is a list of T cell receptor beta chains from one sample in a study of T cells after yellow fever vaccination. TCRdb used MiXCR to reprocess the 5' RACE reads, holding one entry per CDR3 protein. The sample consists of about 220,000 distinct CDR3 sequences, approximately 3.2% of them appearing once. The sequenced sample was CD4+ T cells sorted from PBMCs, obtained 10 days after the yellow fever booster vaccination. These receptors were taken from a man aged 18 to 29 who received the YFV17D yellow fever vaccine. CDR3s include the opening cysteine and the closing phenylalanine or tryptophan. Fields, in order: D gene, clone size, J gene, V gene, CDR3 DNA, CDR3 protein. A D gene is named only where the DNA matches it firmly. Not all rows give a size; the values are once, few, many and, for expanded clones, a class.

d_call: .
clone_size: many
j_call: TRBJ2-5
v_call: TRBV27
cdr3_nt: TGTGCCAGCAGTTTAACTCGACAAGAGACCCAGTACTTC
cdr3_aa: CASSLTRQETQYF

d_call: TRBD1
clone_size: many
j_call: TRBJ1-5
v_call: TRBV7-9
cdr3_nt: TGTGCCAGCAGCTCCTTCGGACAGGGAAATCAGCCCCAGCATTTT
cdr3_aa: CASSSFGQGNQPQHF

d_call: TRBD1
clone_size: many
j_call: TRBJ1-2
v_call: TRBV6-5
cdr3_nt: TGTGCCAGCAGTTATTGGGACAGGAGTGATGGGGGCTACACCTTC
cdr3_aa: CASSYWDRSDGGYTF

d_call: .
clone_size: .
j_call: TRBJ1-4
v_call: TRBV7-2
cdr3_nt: TGTGCCAGCAGCTTAGGGAGTCGGGTTCTTAATGAAAAACTGTTTTTT
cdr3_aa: CASSLGSRVLNEKLFF

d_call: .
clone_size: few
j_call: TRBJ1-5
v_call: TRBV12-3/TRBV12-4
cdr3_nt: TGTGCCAGCACCGTAATCGGCGGACAGCCCCAGCATTTT
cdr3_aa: CASTVIGGQPQHF

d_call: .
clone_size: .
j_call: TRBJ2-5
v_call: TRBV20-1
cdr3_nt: TGCAGTGCTGCCCATACTAGGTCGGCGACCCAGTACTTC
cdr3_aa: CSAAHTRSATQYF

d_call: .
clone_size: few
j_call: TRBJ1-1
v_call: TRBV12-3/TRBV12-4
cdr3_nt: TGTGCCAGCAGCCCCCAGTGGCCCACTGAAGCTTTCTTT
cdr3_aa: CASSPQWPTEAFF

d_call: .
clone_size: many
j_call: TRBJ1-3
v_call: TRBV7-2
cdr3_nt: TGTGCCAGCAGCTCCCGGACCATCAATCCTGGAAACACCATATATTTT
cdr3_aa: CASSSRTINPGNTIYF

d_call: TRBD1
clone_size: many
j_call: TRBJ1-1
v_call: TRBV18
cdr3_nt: TGTGCCAGCTCGGGGACAGGTTGGGCTGAAGCTTTCTTT
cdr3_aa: CASSGTGWAEAFF

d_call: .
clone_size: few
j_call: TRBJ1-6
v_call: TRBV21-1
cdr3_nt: TGTGCCAGCAGCAAAGCTGAGGGGGGGGATTCACCCCTCCACTTT
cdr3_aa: CASSKAEGGDSPLHF

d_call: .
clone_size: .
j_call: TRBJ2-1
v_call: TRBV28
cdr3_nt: TGTGCCAGCAGTTCCGCCGACACCAATGAGCAGTTCTTC
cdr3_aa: CASSSADTNEQFF

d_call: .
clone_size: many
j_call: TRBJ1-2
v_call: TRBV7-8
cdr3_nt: TGTGCCAGCAGCACAGACAGCTATGGCTACACCTTC
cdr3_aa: CASSTDSYGYTF

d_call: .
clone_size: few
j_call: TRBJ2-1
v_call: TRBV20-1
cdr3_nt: TGCAGTGCTAGTCGGGTCAATGAGCAGTTCTTC
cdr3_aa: CSASRVNEQFF

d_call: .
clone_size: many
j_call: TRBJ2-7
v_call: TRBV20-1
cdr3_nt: TGCAGTGCTAGAGATCGGGGGCCGAATGAGCAGTACTTC
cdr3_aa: CSARDRGPNEQYF

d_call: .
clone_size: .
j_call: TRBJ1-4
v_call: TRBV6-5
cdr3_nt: TGTGCCAGCAGTTACACCCCCACTACAACTAATGAAAAACTGTTTTTT
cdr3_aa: CASSYTPTTTNEKLFF

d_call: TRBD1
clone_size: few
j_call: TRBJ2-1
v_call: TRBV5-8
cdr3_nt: TGTGCCAGCAACCCGACAGGGGGGAAGGATGAGCAGTTCTTC
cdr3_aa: CASNPTGGKDEQFF

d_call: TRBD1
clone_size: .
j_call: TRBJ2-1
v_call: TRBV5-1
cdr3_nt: TGCGCCAGCAGCTTGGAACAGGGGACCTACAATGAGCAGTTCTTC
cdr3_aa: CASSLEQGTYNEQFF

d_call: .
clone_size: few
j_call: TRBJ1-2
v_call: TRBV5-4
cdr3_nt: TGTGCCAGCAGCTCCACTGGACGGTCTAACTATGGCTACACCTTC
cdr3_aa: CASSSTGRSNYGYTF

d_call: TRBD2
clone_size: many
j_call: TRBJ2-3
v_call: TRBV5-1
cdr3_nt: TGCGCCAGCAGCTTGAGTAGCGGGGGGGCAGATACGCAGTATTTT
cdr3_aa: CASSLSSGGADTQYF

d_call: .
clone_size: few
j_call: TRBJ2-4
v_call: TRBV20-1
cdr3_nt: TGCAGTGCAAGAAGGCCCTCAGGGGTGGGTGGAACCAAAAACATTCAGTACTTC
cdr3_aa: CSARRPSGVGGTKNIQYF

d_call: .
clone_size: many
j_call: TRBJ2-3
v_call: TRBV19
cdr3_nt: TGTGCCAGTAGCAGTTACCGGGACACCTACACAGATACGCAGTATTTT
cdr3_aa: CASSSYRDTYTDTQYF

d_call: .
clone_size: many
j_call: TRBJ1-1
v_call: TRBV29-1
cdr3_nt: TGCAGTGCCGGACGGCTGAACACTGAAGCTTTCTTT
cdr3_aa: CSAGRLNTEAFF

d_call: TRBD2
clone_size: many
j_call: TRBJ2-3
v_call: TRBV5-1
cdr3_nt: TGCGCCAGCAGCCCCGGAGCGGGGGCGGAGGATACGCAGTATTTT
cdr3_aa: CASSPGAGAEDTQYF

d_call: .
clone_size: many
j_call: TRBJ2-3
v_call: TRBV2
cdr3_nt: TGTGCCAGCGGACTAGATACGCAGTATTTT
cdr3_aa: CASGLDTQYF

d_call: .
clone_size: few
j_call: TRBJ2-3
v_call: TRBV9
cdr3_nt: TGTGCCAGCAGCGATGGATTTAGCACAGATACGCAGTATTTT
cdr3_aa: CASSDGFSTDTQYF

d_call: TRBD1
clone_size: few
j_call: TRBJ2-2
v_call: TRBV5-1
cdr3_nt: TGCGCCAGCAGCCCTCGGGGACAGGGCCTTCTGGGCACCGGGGAGCTGTTTTTT
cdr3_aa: CASSPRGQGLLGTGELFF

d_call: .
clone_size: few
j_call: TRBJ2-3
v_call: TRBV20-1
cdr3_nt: TGCAGTGCTAGGACGGGCGGGACGGGCACAGATACGCAGTATTTT
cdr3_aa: CSARTGGTGTDTQYF

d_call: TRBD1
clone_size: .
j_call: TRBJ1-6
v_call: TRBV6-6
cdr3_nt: TGTGCCAGCAGCTCAACCGGGACAGCCATATCACCCCTCCACTTT
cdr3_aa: CASSSTGTAISPLHF

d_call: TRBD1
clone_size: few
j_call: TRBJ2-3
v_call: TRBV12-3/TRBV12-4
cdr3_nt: TGTGCCAGCAGGATAACAGGGGCAGATACGCAGTATTTT
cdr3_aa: CASRITGADTQYF

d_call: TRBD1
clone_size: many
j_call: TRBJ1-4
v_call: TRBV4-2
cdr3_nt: TGTGCCAGCAGCCAAGGCTCCGGGACAGTTAATGAAAAACTGTTTTTT
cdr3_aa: CASSQGSGTVNEKLFF

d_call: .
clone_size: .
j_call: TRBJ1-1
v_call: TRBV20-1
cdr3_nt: TGCAGTTCCGTCTTGGGGGAACGGGATGAAGCTTTCTTT
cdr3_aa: CSSVLGERDEAFF

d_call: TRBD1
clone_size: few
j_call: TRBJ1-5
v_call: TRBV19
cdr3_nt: TGTGCCAGTGCGGACAGGGAATACCAGCCCCAGCATTTT
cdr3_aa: CASADREYQPQHF

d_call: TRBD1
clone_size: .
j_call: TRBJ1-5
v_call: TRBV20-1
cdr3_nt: TGCAGTGCCGCGGGACAGGGGAGTCAGCCCCAGCATTTT
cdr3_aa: CSAAGQGSQPQHF

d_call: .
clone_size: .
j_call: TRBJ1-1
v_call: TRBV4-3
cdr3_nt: TGCGCCAGCAGCCAAGGACCCAACGACCATCGCACTGAAGCTTTCTTT
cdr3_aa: CASSQGPNDHRTEAFF

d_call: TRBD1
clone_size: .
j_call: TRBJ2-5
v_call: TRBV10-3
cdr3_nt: TGTGCCATCAACGAGGGACAGGGGAAAAAGACCCAGTACTTC
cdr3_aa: CAINEGQGKKTQYF

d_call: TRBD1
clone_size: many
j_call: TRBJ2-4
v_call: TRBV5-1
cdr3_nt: TGCGCCAGCAGCTTGGGGGACAGTAACATTCAGTACTTC
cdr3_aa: CASSLGDSNIQYF

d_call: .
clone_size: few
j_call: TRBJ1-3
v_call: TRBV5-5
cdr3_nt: TGTGCCAGCAGCCCATCTAGAGGGGCCGACTCTGGAAACACCATATATTTT
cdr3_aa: CASSPSRGADSGNTIYF

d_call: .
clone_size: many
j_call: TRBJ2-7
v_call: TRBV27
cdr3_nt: TGTGCCAGCAGTTCAAGGACCTTTAGCTACGAGCAGTACTTC
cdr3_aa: CASSSRTFSYEQYF

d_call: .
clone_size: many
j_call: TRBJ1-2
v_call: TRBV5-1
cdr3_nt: TGCGCCAGCAGTTCCGACATCCACTATGGCTACACCTTC
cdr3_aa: CASSSDIHYGYTF

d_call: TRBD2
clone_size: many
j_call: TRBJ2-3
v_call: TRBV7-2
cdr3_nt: TGTGCCAGCAGCTTCCAGACTAGCGGGGGGGATACGCAGTATTTT
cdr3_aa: CASSFQTSGGDTQYF

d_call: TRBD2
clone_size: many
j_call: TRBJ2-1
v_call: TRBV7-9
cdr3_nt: TGTGCCAGCAGCTTGAGCGGGGGGATTAATGAGCAGTTCTTC
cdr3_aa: CASSLSGGINEQFF

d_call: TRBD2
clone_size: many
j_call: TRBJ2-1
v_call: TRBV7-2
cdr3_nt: TGTGCCAGCAGCTTGGGGGGACTAGCGGGCTTCAATGAGCAGTTCTTC
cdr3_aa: CASSLGGLAGFNEQFF

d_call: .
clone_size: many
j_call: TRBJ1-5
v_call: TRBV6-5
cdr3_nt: TGTGCCAGCAGTCTACAGGGAGGAGGTCAGCCCCAGCATTTT
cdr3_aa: CASSLQGGGQPQHF

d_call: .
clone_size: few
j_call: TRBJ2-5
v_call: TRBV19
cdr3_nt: TGTGCCAGTAGTATAGATCGGATAGGGGGAGAGACCCAGTACTTC
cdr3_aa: CASSIDRIGGETQYF

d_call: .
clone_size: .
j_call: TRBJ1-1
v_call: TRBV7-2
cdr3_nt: TGTGCCAGCAGCCCGGGACTGTGGAACACTGAAGCTTTCTTT
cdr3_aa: CASSPGLWNTEAFF